A few counts support the clone carrying this T cell receptor (beta chain). Its specificity is not known. This specimen belongs to a study of T cells in Graves' hyperthyroidism and ophthalmopathy. Broader study findings: Most expanded thyroid clonotypes above 0.001 also appeared in blood.

Using RNA transcripts as the source, TCR beta CDR3 regions were amplified. During a first-round RT-PCR of the TCR CDR3, the HTBI primer set was used. Each CDR3 protein is one row after TCRdb ran MiXCR on the multiplex PCR reads. The table includes around 600,000 distinct CDR3 sequences, 15% to 18% detected once. The PBMCs were taken from approximately 9.7 ml of fresh peripheral blood. Germline-derived CDR1 and CDR2 are MGHRA and YSYEKL. The CDR3 has 12 residues. V dropped 0 bases and J dropped 14 bases, with 11 bases sitting between them. This clonotype originated in a woman aged 25 to 39 with Graves' hyperthyroidism. The sample taken for sequencing was blood. This rearrangement joins TRBV4-1 to TRBJ2-1; D is perhaps TRBD2 (5 bases). In nucleotides, the CDR3 is TGCGCCAGCAGCCAAGAATATACTAGAAAGTTCTTC. This translates into CASSQEYTRKFF.